The T cell receptor (beta chain) described here comes from a study of blood T cell repertoires in COVID-19. Original methodology: Nucleated cell counts were estimated from reference gene primer amplification. Generated by immunoSEQ multiplex PCR, the TCRdb table keeps only in-frame clones and is missing some. That table supplies the V and J calls and clone size; D and trimming were determined from the DNA. Counted here are 210,000 or so clones, approximately 84% occurring once; the ten biggest clones make up about 1.9%. V was clipped by 3 bases and J by 0 bases, with 15 bases between them. Per the germline V gene, CDR1 is MDHEN and CDR2 is SYDVKM. This CDR3 contains 16 residues.

The sequence came from a middle-aged man with active or convalescent COVID-19. What was sequenced was peripheral blood. The chain recombines TRBV28 with TRBJ2-7; the D gene is possibly TRBD2 (5 bases). DNA of the CDR3: TGTGCCAGCAGTTTCGGAGGCGCTGCGACCTCCTACGAGCAGTACTTC. Its protein product is CASSFGGAATSYEQYF.